Below are 4 T cell receptor beta chains sequenced from a single sample in a study of shared clonotypes between healthy human individuals. Only in-frame clones appear in the TCRdb table, and some are missing; sequencing was by immunoSEQ multiplex PCR. There are approximately 2.3 million clones in the sample; roughly 93% occur only once, and 0.35% to 0.5% lies in the top ten. The sequenced material came from naive CD4+ T cells from PBMCs. Subset defined: CD45RA+ positively selected. These receptor sequences come from a man aged 18 to 30 in good health. Some clones in this sample may be carry-over from other donors' samples.

This chain links TRBV2 with TRBJ1-1, with 8 nucleotides matching TRBD1. The V gene end was trimmed by 7 bases and the J gene end by 7 bases; junction bases not matched to a gene: 8. Germline V gene data show CDR1 as SNHLY and CDR2 as FYNNEI. This CDR3 comprises 13 residues. The CDR3 is CASTFGTGDEAFF. CDR3 DNA sequence: TGTGCCAGCACATTCGGGACAGGCGATGAAGCTTTCTTT.

This clone showed up just once. The J gene is TRBJ2-1, the V gene TRBV5-4; D may be TRBD1 (5 bases). The CDR3 spans 14 residues. The V gene lost 4 bases and the J gene lost 1 base, with 9 bases spanning the gap. CDR1 SGHNT and CDR2 YYREEE come from the germline V gene (reference sequence). CDR3 DNA sequence: TGTGCCAGCAGCCCTCAGGGATCCTACAATGAGCAGTTCTTC. The encoded protein is CASSPQGSYNEQFF.

This sequence joins TRBV9 and TRBJ2-2, with TRBD2 matching 8 bases. The CDR3 has 16 amino acids. Germline CDR1 SGDLS, CDR2 YYNGEE. Trimming at V came to 4 bases and at J to 3 bases, leaving 8 bases not matched to a gene. The CDR3 region has the DNA TGTGCCAGCAGCCCCCGCCTCGGGGGGGACACCGGGGAGCTGTTTTTT. This encodes CASSPRLGGDTGELFF.

Worth noting for this clone: Other DNA variants within this sample encode the same CDR3. This chain uses TRBV5-1 with TRBJ2-2, with 7 bases fitting TRBD2. CDR1 and CDR2 from the germline V gene are SGHRS and YFSETQ. Trimming took 0 bases from V and 4 from J; bases not matched to a gene: 3. The CDR3 is 15 amino acids. The CDR3 DNA reads TGCGCCAGCAGCTTGGCCGGCGGGGGCACCGGGGAGCTGTTTTTT. Protein sequence: CASSLAGGGTGELFF.